These 19 T cell receptor beta chains were sequenced from one sample in a study of shared clonotypes between healthy human individuals. The repertoire was sequenced with immunoSEQ multiplex PCR; TCRdb's copy has only in-frame clones and lacks some. The sample has some 1 million clones, approximately 72% seen once. The sample taken for sequencing was memory CD4+ T cells sorted from blood. The subset: CD45RA-negative fraction. The receptors here all came from a man in his late teens or twenties in good health.

This clone was seen a handful of times. This specimen includes other DNA sequences encoding the same CDR3. This chain joins TRBV10-2 and TRBJ2-7; TRBD2 matches at 13 bases. The CDR3 covers 13 residues. V dropped 8 bases and J dropped 3; count of bases not matched to a gene: 1. Germline CDR1 is WSHSY and CDR2 is SAAADI. CDR3 sequence (DNA): TGCGCCAGCCGGACTAGCGGGAGCTACGAGCAGTACTTC. Its protein is CASRTSGSYEQYF.

The chain carries TRBV18 and TRBJ2-2; TRBD1 might be the D (6 bases). The germline CDR1 and CDR2 sequences are KGHSH and LQKENI. CDR3 length: 17 residues. V lost 0 bases and J lost 0, with 11 bases in between. The CDR3 region is CASSPPTGTTNTGELFF. The CDR3, as DNA: TGTGCCAGCTCACCACCGACCGGGACAACGAACACCGGGGAGCTGTTTTTT.

This chain joins TRBV19 and TRBJ1-1; 7 bases line up with TRBD1. Per germline, CDR1 LNHDA and CDR2 SQIVND (reference sequence). This CDR3 has 13 amino acids. V lost 9 bases to trimming and J lost 1 base; unmatched junction nucleotides: 5. CDR3 coding DNA: TGTGCCAGCCAAGGGACAGAGAACACTGAAGCTTTCTTT. This codes for CASQGTENTEAFF.

There are a few counts of this clone. The chain recombines TRBV5-1 with TRBJ2-2, with 8 bases aligning to TRBD1. Trimming at V came to 4 bases and at J to 4 bases, leaving 6 bases not matched to a gene. The germline V gene has CDR1 SGHRS and CDR2 YFSETQ. This CDR3 region has 15 residues. The CDR3 bases are TGCGCCAGCAGCAGAACCACAGGGGGCACCGGGGAGCTGTTTTTT. Amino acids: CASSRTTGGTGELFF.

The rearrangement links TRBV7-3 to TRBJ2-1; D assignment may be TRBD1 or TRBD2 (5 bases each). Trimming pared 2 bases from V and 0 bases from J, leaving 8 bases between. This CDR3 comprises 15 residues. Germline CDR1 and CDR2: SGHTA and FQGTGA. DNA of the CDR3: TGTGCCAGCAGCTTATGGGGGAGCTCCTACAATGAGCAGTTCTTC. This gives the protein CASSLWGSSYNEQFF.

This clone was counted a few times. Other DNA sequences from this sample encode an identical CDR3 as well. The gene calls are TRBV5-1 and TRBJ1-4, with D uncertain. V dropped 4 bases and J dropped 2 bases, with 12 bases sitting between them. Germline CDR1 is SGHRS and CDR2 is YFSETQ. CDR3 length equals 15 residues. As DNA, the CDR3 is TGCGCCAGCAGCCCGGGATGGGGTACTAATGAAAAACTGTTTTTT. This sequence encodes CASSPGWGTNEKLFF.

This sequence joins TRBV28 and TRBJ1-5, with TRBD1 as a possible D gene (5 bases). The CDR3 spans 17 residues. Deletions cut 7 bases from V and 0 bases from J, with 19 bases between. Per the germline V gene, CDR1 is MDHEN and CDR2 is SYDVKM. The CDR3 bases are TGTGCCAGCAACCCCGGTAACAGGCTCTATAGCAATCAGCCCCAGCATTTT. Translating gives CASNPGNRLYSNQPQHF.

The chain carries TRBV2 and TRBJ1-2, with D maybe TRBD1 (6 bases). The CDR3 sequence is 14 residues long. V gave up 6 bases and J gave up 7 bases, with 18 bases separating them. From germline, CDR1 is SNHLY and CDR2 FYNNEI. CDR3 sequence: CASRPEGGSGGYTF. CDR3 bases: TGTGCCAGCAGGCCGGAGGGGGGTTCAGGTGGCTACACCTTC.

For this clone: Its ends do not fully match the called genes, so a read error is possible. V usage is TRBV6-6 and J usage is TRBJ2-7; D is possibly TRBD2 (7 bases). The CDR3 length is 11 residues. The germline gives CDR1 MNHNY, CDR2 SVGAGI (reference sequence). For the CDR3, the DNA is TGTGCCAGCAGTCGGGGGGACACCGGTTTATTC. This translates into CASSRGDTGLF.

The rearrangement uses TRBV5-4 and TRBJ1-1, with 10 bases that match TRBD1. The germline V gene encodes CDR1 SGHNT and CDR2 YYREEE (reference sequence). The CDR3 consists of 16 residues. V dropped 4 bases and J dropped 0; count of bases not matched to a gene: 6. CDR3 sequence (DNA): TGTGCCAGCAGCGAGCCGGGGACAGGGGTGAACACTGAAGCTTTCTTT. As protein: CASSEPGTGVNTEAFF.

The chain carries TRBV27 and TRBJ2-5; TRBD1 matches at 7 bases. This CDR3 region has 14 residues. With 9 bases clipped from V and 4 bases from J, the junction kept 11 bases outside the gene matches. Germline V lookup: CDR1 MNHEY, CDR2 SMNVEV (reference sequence). The CDR3 nucleotides are TGTGCCAGACGGACAGGACACGAACGAGAGACCCAGTACTTC. It is translated as CARRTGHERETQYF.

This sequence joins TRBV9 and TRBJ1-6, with D possibly TRBD1 on 6 matching bases. The CDR3 covers 13 residues. Looked up from germline, CDR1 is SGDLS and CDR2 is YYNGEE. Trimming shortened V by 3 bases and J by 5 bases, and 6 bases separated the two germline ends. CDR3 DNA: TGTGCCAGCAGCGGGACAGATAATTCACCCCTCCACTTT. Amino acid sequence: CASSGTDNSPLHF. The full variable domain, rest sourced from reference TRBV9 and TRBJ1-6, is DSGVTQTPKHLITATGQRVTLRCSPRSGDLSVYWYQQSLDQGLQFLIQYYNGEERAKGNILERFSAQQFPDLHSELNLSSLELGDSALYFCASSGTDNSPLHFGNGTRLTVT.

This clone has just a few counts. CDR3 protein: CASSSGGSYYEQYF. CDR3 DNA: TGTGCCAGCAGCTCGGGCGGGTCCTACTACGAGCAGTACTTC. The chain is built from TRBV5-4 and TRBJ2-7; weak D call: TRBD2 (5 bases). Trimming cost V 3 bases and J 3 bases, with 13 bases left between them. The CDR3 has 14 residues. CDR1 is SGHNT and CDR2 is YYREEE in the germline V gene (reference sequence).

CDR3 sequence: CASSPSEGRVAFF. The DNA for the CDR3 is TGTGCCAGCAGCCCTTCCGAGGGCAGGGTGGCTTTCTTT. The chain has TRBV9 and TRBJ1-1, with a weak D call TRBD1 (5 bases). Per germline, CDR1 SGDLS and CDR2 YYNGEE. Trimming left V 4 bases short and J 11 bases short, with 18 bases between. The CDR3 sequence is 13 residues long.

The chain has TRBV10-3 and TRBJ1-2, with TRBD1 as a possible D gene (6 bases). V was cut by 10 bases and J by 8 bases, with 20 bases left in between. Germline V lookup: CDR1 ENHRY, CDR2 SYGVKD. CDR3 length: 13 residues. CDR3 region: CATTPGQAGGYTF. As DNA, the CDR3 is TGTGCCACCACGCCGGGACAAGCGGGAGGCTACACCTTC.

Comment on this clone: Relative to the germline gene, one junction end is altered; a read error may explain this. The chain carries TRBV10-2 and TRBJ2-5, with D possibly TRBD2 on 7 matching bases. This CDR3 region has 11 residues. Germline V CDR1 and CDR2: WSHSY, SAAADI. CDR3 amino acids: CASSEKGRGHF. CDR3 DNA: TGCGCCAGCAGTGAGAAGGGGCGGGGGCACTTC.

The chain links TRBV6-1 to TRBJ1-1, with D uncertain. V lost 5 bases to trimming and J lost 11 bases, with 12 bases between them. The CDR3 totals 11 residues. Germline CDR1 reads MNHNS; CDR2 reads SASEGT. The CDR3 region has the DNA TGTGCCAGCAGTTTACGCGGGGAGGCTTTCTTT. Amino acid sequence: CASSLRGEAFF.

The V and J genes are TRBV14 and TRBJ1-6, with a tentative D call TRBD1 (5 bases). The CDR3 is 20 amino acids. Germline CDR1 reads SGHDN; CDR2 reads FVKESK. The V gene lost 7 bases and the J gene lost 4 bases, with 29 bases spanning the gap. The CDR3 sequence: CASIHHRPGTALSYNSPLHF. The CDR3 DNA is TGTGCCAGCATTCATCATCGGCCGGGGACCGCCCTAAGTTATAATTCACCCCTCCACTTT.

The chain employs TRBV10-1 and TRBJ1-2, with D possibly TRBD1 on 6 matching bases. There are 13 residues in the CDR3. In germline, CDR1 is WNHNN, CDR2 SYGVQD (reference sequence). Trimming pared 0 bases from V and 5 bases from J, leaving 7 bases between. This CDR3 reads CASSESGGYGYTF. CDR3 in DNA: TGCGCCAGCAGTGAGTCAGGGGGATATGGCTACACCTTC.